The next 32 T cell receptor beta chains were all read from a single sample in a study of T cell responses to AZD1222 COVID-19 vaccine. TCRdb's copy holds only in-frame clones and misses some; the assay was immunoSEQ multiplex PCR. The table lists some 83,000 clones, approximately 85% of them singletons. The specimen comprised peripheral blood, sampled on day 0 of AZD1222 vaccination. These receptors were obtained from an adult in good health.

The chain combines TRBV5-1 with TRBJ1-2; no definite D call. The CDR3 sequence is 14 residues long. CDR1 is SGHRS and CDR2 is YFSETQ in the germline V gene. Between the trimmed V and J ends, which lost 0 bases and 4 bases, there was a span of 10 bases. CDR3 DNA sequence: TGCGCCAGCAGCTTGGGGCAGAGTTCCTATGGCTACACCTTC. Translated, it gives CASSLGQSSYGYTF.

The chain joins TRBV6-5 to TRBJ2-7; 8 bases agree with TRBD1. The CDR3 contains 14 residues. Trimming removed 6 bases from V and 7 bases from J; junction bases left unmatched: 11. The V gene's germline CDR1 is MNHEY and CDR2 SVGAGI. For the CDR3, the DNA is TGTGCCAGCAGCTCCGGACAGGGCCTCGCAGAGCAGTACTTC. This encodes CASSSGQGLAEQYF.

This rearrangement joins TRBV5-6 to TRBJ1-1, with 10 bases fitting TRBD1. The CDR3 has 17 residues. Trimming at V came to 1 base and at J to 4 bases, leaving 10 bases not matched to a gene. Germline V gene lookup returns CDR1 SGHDT and CDR2 YYEEEE. The CDR3 loop is CASSLWDRGTRATEAFF. The CDR3 nucleotides are TGTGCCAGCAGCTTGTGGGACAGGGGCACTCGCGCCACTGAAGCTTTCTTT.

The genes are TRBV4-1 and TRBJ1-2; 7 nucleotides align to TRBD1. Per the germline V gene, CDR1 is MGHRA and CDR2 is YSYEKL. The CDR3 has 15 residues. V dropped 0 bases and J dropped 5; count of bases not matched to a gene: 6. CDR3 in DNA: TGCGCCAGCAGCCAAGATCAGGGGGGGTGGTATGGCTACACCTTC. It is translated as CASSQDQGGWYGYTF.

V and J are TRBV3-1 (or the pseudogene TRBV3-2) and TRBJ2-7; 8 positions match TRBD2. This CDR3 has 14 amino acids. V lost 7 bases and J lost 3; bases outside the gene matches: 8. The V gene's germline CDR1 is LGHDT and CDR2 YNNKEL (reference sequence). The CDR3 loop is CASTQTSGSYEQYF. The CDR3 DNA is TGTGCCAGCACCCAGACGAGCGGGAGCTACGAGCAGTACTTC.

The chain carries TRBV5-8 and TRBJ1-6, with no clear D. Germline V gene data show CDR1 as SGHTS and CDR2 as YDEGEE. The CDR3 has 15 amino acids. With 5 bases removed from V and 3 bases from J, the gap between germline ends came to 12 bases. In DNA, the CDR3 is TGTGCCAGCAGGGTAGGGCCACTCTATAATTCACCCCTCCACTTT. It is translated as CASRVGPLYNSPLHF.

DNA of the CDR3: TGTGCCAGCTCACCAACGGGACGTTTCAATCAGCCCCAGCATTTT. Its translation: CASSPTGRFNQPQHF. The gene calls are TRBV18 and TRBJ1-5, with D maybe TRBD1 (5 bases). In germline, CDR1 is KGHSH, CDR2 LQKENI. The V end lost 2 bases, the J end lost 3 bases, and 11 bases lay between the germline ends. The CDR3 consists of 15 residues.

The chain joins TRBV2 to TRBJ1-3; D gene unclear. V lost 1 base to trimming and J lost 3 bases, with 1 base between them. Germline CDR1 is SNHLY and CDR2 is FYNNEI. CDR3 length: 12 residues. This CDR3 is CASSEGGNTIYF. The CDR3, as DNA: TGTGCCAGCAGTGAAGGTGGAAACACCATATATTTT.

This chain connects TRBV3-1 (or the pseudogene TRBV3-2) to TRBJ2-7; the match to TRBD2 covers 10 bases. The CDR3 is made up of 16 amino acids. With V trimmed by 4 bases and J by 1 base, 7 bases remained unmatched. Germline CDR1 reads LGHDT; CDR2 reads YNNKEL (reference sequence). CDR3: CASSPGEAGGSYEQYF. CDR3 nucleotide sequence: TGTGCCAGCAGCCCGGGGGAAGCGGGAGGGTCCTACGAGCAGTACTTC.

The rearrangement joins TRBV15 to TRBJ2-6; D is possibly TRBD1 (6 bases). Germline CDR1 LNHNV, CDR2 YYDKDF (reference sequence). V was clipped by 4 bases and J by 0 bases, with 13 bases between them. The CDR3 has 17 amino acids. The CDR3 DNA is TGTGCCACCAGCAAAGGAAGGACAGTCTCTGGGGCCAACGTCCTGACTTTC. Protein sequence: CATSKGRTVSGANVLTF.

The V call is TRBV28, the J call TRBJ1-1, with D unresolved. V lost 6 bases, J lost 1 base, and 9 bases lay in between. There are 13 residues in the CDR3. Looked up from germline, CDR1 is MDHEN and CDR2 is SYDVKM. The CDR3: CASSYLPNTEAFF. CDR3 DNA sequence: TGTGCCAGCAGCTACCTCCCGAACACTGAAGCTTTCTTT.

This rearrangement joins TRBV29-1 to TRBJ1-4; D uncertain. In germline, CDR1 is SQVTM, CDR2 ANQGSEA. The CDR3 consists of 13 residues. Trimming removed 4 bases at V and 4 bases at J, with 10 bases between. The CDR3 protein is CSVGTQVNEKLFF. As DNA, the CDR3 is TGCAGCGTTGGGACCCAAGTTAATGAAAAACTGTTTTTT.

This clone was observed a handful of times. V and J are TRBV10-3 and TRBJ1-3, with a tentative D call TRBD1 (5 bases). The CDR3 sequence is 15 residues long. Germline V gene data show CDR1 as ENHRY and CDR2 as SYGVKD. The ends were cut back, 6 bases at V and 2 bases at J, with 14 bases in the middle. CDR3 sequence reads: CAISGGLKAGNTIYF. The CDR3 DNA reads TGTGCCATCAGCGGGGGACTCAAGGCTGGAAACACCATATATTTT.

This clone appeared once. The CDR3 nucleotides read TGTGCCAGCAGCCGAGACTCCTATAATTCACCCCTCCACTTT. Translated, it gives CASSRDSYNSPLHF. V and J are TRBV6-5 and TRBJ1-6, with D unresolved. Trimming pared 6 bases from V and 0 bases from J, leaving 6 bases between. The CDR3 has 14 residues. Per the germline V gene, CDR1 is MNHEY and CDR2 is SVGAGI.

The V gene is TRBV7-2, the J gene TRBJ2-6; no reliable D call. V was pared by 6 bases and J by 9 bases, with 21 bases between. Germline V gene lookup returns CDR1 SGHTA and CDR2 FQGNSA. The CDR3 covers 16 residues. CDR3 nucleotide sequence: TGTGCCAGCAGTCCCCAGGTCCAGGCTTTGGGCAACGTCCTGACTTTC. It specifies CASSPQVQALGNVLTF.

This clone was detected only once. The CDR3 region is CSVEERRNGETQYF. Here the CDR3 DNA reads TGCAGCGTTGAAGAGAGGCGGAACGGGGAGACCCAGTACTTC. The J gene is TRBJ2-5, the V gene TRBV29-1; D remains unclear. V was shortened by 0 bases and J by 5 bases, with 13 bases between the two germline ends. The CDR3 covers 14 residues. The germline CDR1 and CDR2 sequences are SQVTM and ANQGSEA. The full variable domain, in which reference TRBV29-1 and TRBJ2-5 provide the parts outside the CDR3, is SAVISQKPSRDICQRGTSLTIQCQVDSQVTMMFWYRQQPGQSLTLIATANQGSEATYESGFVIDKFPISRPNLTFSTLTVSNMSPEDSSIYLCSVEERRNGETQYFGPGTRLLVL.

The CDR3 loop is CASSVDPPQAAGGFYNEQFF. DNA of the CDR3: TGTGCCAGCAGCGTAGACCCCCCGCAGGCCGCGGGAGGGTTTTACAATGAGCAGTTCTTC. The V call is TRBV9, the J call TRBJ2-1, with 9 bases aligning to TRBD2. The CDR3 has 20 residues. From germline, CDR1 is SGDLS and CDR2 YYNGEE. Trimming at V came to 0 bases and at J to 4 bases, leaving 17 bases not matched to a gene. The whole variable domain, filled in from reference TRBV9 and TRBJ2-1, reads DSGVTQTPKHLITATGQRVTLRCSPRSGDLSVYWYQQSLDQGLQFLIQYYNGEERAKGNILERFSAQQFPDLHSELNLSSLELGDSALYFCASSVDPPQAAGGFYNEQFFGPGTRLTVL.

The chain is built from TRBV28 and TRBJ2-1; 7 nucleotides line up with TRBD2. V shed 7 bases, J shed 3 bases, and the junction held 9 bases outside the gene matches. The CDR3 extends over 15 amino acids. Germline CDR1 and CDR2: MDHEN and SYDVKM. CDR3 sequence reads: CASTSPSGDYNEQFF. Here the CDR3 DNA reads TGTGCCAGCACCTCGCCCAGCGGGGACTACAATGAGCAGTTCTTC.

The V call is TRBV5-6, the J call TRBJ1-2, with TRBD1 identical over 7 bases. CDR3 length: 17 amino acids. V shed 3 bases, J shed 3 bases, and the junction held 14 bases outside the gene matches. CDR1 is SGHDT and CDR2 is YYEEEE in the germline V gene. CDR3 DNA sequence: TGTGCCAGCAGCTCTATCCCGAGACAGGGCTCCTACTATGGCTACACCTTC. Translating gives CASSSIPRQGSYYGYTF.

The chain uses TRBV18 and TRBJ2-5; TRBD2 matches 10 bases. The trim removed 3 bases at V and 4 bases at J, leaving 2 bases unmatched. Germline assignment: CDR1 KGHSH and CDR2 LQKENI. The CDR3 spans 14 residues. The CDR3 DNA is TGTGCCAGCTCACCGAGCGGGGGGGGAGAGACCCAGTACTTC. Residues: CASSPSGGGETQYF.

V is TRBV7-2 and J is TRBJ1-2, with D possibly TRBD1 on 5 matching bases. V was cut by 2 bases and J by 4 bases, with 14 bases left in between. The germline V gene has CDR1 SGHTA and CDR2 FQGNSA. This CDR3 has 15 amino acids. In DNA form, the CDR3 reads TGTGCCAGCAGCTTAATGGGGAATGGGGGCTATGGCTACACCTTC. Translating gives CASSLMGNGGYGYTF.

V usage is TRBV4-1 and J usage is TRBJ2-2; D call uncertain. The germline V gene has CDR1 MGHRA and CDR2 YSYEKL. The CDR3 sequence is 15 residues long. The V end was cut by 1 base, the J end by 5 bases, with 11 bases between. CDR3 DNA: TGCGCCAGCAGCCAAGTTGTGGTTGGAACCGGGGAGCTGTTTTTT. This translates into CASSQVVVGTGELFF.

The chain carries TRBV7-2 and TRBJ1-5; possible D gene TRBD1, 5 bases. Germline-derived CDR1 and CDR2 are SGHTA and FQGNSA. The CDR3 totals 14 residues. Trimming took off 4 bases at V and 1 base at J, with 8 bases between the two ends. The DNA of the CDR3 is TGTGCCAGCAGCTCGTGGGGGAGCAATCAGCCCCAGCATTTT. Its protein product is CASSSWGSNQPQHF. Together with reference TRBV7-2 and TRBJ1-5, the CDR3 gives the full variable domain: GAGVSQSPSNKVTEKGKDVELRCDPISGHTALYWYRQSLGQGLEFLIYFQGNSAPDKSGLPSDRFSAERTGGSVSTLTIQRTQQEDSAVYLCASSSWGSNQPQHFGDGTRLSIL.

The chain employs TRBV29-1 and TRBJ1-2; a possible D gene is TRBD1 (6 bases). Germline V gene lookup returns CDR1 SQVTM and CDR2 ANQGSEA. The germline V and J ends were trimmed by 6 bases and 1 base, with 21 bases remaining between them. The CDR3 totals 16 residues. The CDR3 nucleotides read TGCAGCGTGGGGGCCCCCCCCGGGGCACGTAACTATGGCTACACCTTC. It specifies CSVGAPPGARNYGYTF.

The V and J genes are TRBV11-2 and TRBJ2-7, with D hard to call. The germline V gene encodes CDR1 SGHAT and CDR2 FQNNGV. V was clipped by 6 bases and J by 2 bases, with 11 bases between them. The CDR3 runs to 13 residues. CDR3 residues: CASSQNPPYEQYF. The CDR3 nucleotides are TGTGCCAGCAGTCAAAATCCCCCCTACGAGCAGTACTTC.

The chain is built from TRBV2 and TRBJ1-1; D gene uncertain. The V gene lost 2 bases and the J gene lost 2 bases, with 6 bases spanning the gap. The CDR3 runs to 13 residues. Germline assignment: CDR1 SNHLY and CDR2 FYNNEI. Here the CDR3 reads CASSERENTEAFF. The DNA of the CDR3 is TGTGCCAGCAGTGAAAGGGAAAACACTGAAGCTTTCTTT.

This sequence joins TRBV3-1 (or the pseudogene TRBV3-2) and TRBJ2-7; 9 nucleotides line up with TRBD2. The CDR3 has 16 residues. V was clipped by 3 bases and J by 5 bases; unmatched bases: 11. Germline loops: CDR1 LGHDT, CDR2 YNNKEL (reference sequence). This CDR3 reads CASSHAVSGGSHEQYF. The CDR3 region has the DNA TGTGCCAGCAGCCATGCCGTCAGCGGGGGGTCCCACGAGCAGTACTTC.

About this clone itself: Other DNA sequences in the sample encode the same CDR3. The chain is built from TRBV29-1 and TRBJ2-7; D tentatively reads TRBD1 or TRBD2 (5 bases each). CDR3 size: 11 residues. V was pared by 6 bases and J by 3 bases, with 9 bases between. Looked up from germline, CDR1 is SQVTM and CDR2 is ANQGSEA. The CDR3 DNA reads as TGCAGCGTAGGGGACGGCTACGAGCAGTACTTC. Translation: CSVGDGYEQYF.

This chain connects TRBV2 to TRBJ1-5, with 7 bases lining up with TRBD1. Germline V gene sequence: CDR1 SNHLY, CDR2 FYNNEI. This CDR3 spans 14 amino acids. The J segment lost 3 bases and the V segment lost 6 bases, leaving 5 bases of the junction unmatched. The DNA of the CDR3 is TGTGCCAGCAGGGAGACAGGGCTCAATCAGCCCCAGCATTTT. Amino acid sequence: CASRETGLNQPQHF.

The V and J genes are TRBV5-1 and TRBJ1-1, with 7 bases lining up with TRBD1. Trimming cost V 5 bases and J 0 bases; bases outside gene matches: 10. This CDR3 is 16 amino acids long. Germline V gives CDR1 SGHRS, CDR2 YFSETQ. The CDR3 DNA reads TGCGCCAGCAGACCCGGCCAGGGACAGATGAACACTGAAGCTTTCTTT. It translates to CASRPGQGQMNTEAFF.

The chain carries TRBV10-3 and TRBJ1-1; D is possibly TRBD1 (6 bases). CDR3 length: 12 residues. Germline V gives CDR1 ENHRY, CDR2 SYGVKD. Trimming took off 5 bases at V and 5 bases at J, with 9 bases between the two ends. The CDR3 DNA sequence: TGTGCCATCAGTCCCGGGACAACTGAAGCTTTCTTT. As protein: CAISPGTTEAFF.

The CDR3 sequence is CASSLQWTQGETQYF. In DNA form, the CDR3 reads TGCGCCAGCAGCTTGCAGTGGACGCAGGGGGAGACCCAGTACTTC. The gene calls are TRBV5-1 and TRBJ2-5, with a tentative D call TRBD1 (6 bases). The CDR3 runs to 15 residues. V lost 1 base, J lost 5 bases, and 15 bases lay in between. Germline-derived CDR1 and CDR2 are SGHRS and YFSETQ.